Sequencing of this T cell receptor beta chain was carried out in a study of cytomegalovirus exposure and HLA in healthy donors. The PCR made use of 60 Vbeta and 13 Jbeta primers. Measured with immunoSEQ multiplex PCR; TCRdb has only the in-frame clones, and not every one. This table holds about 70,000 clones. The CDR3 runs 14 residues. Trimming cost V 4 bases and J 9 bases, with 16 bases left between them. Germline lookup yields CDR1 SEHNR and CDR2 FQNEAQ (reference sequence). This clonotype originated in a female donor in good health and CMV-seropositive. The source material was PBMCs. The chain has TRBV7-9 and TRBJ2-4; possible D gene TRBD1, 6 bases. This chain's CDR3 is CASSSQGPPGIQYF. CDR3 coding DNA: TGTGCCAGCAGCTCACAGGGTCCACCGGGCATTCAGTACTTC.